This is a list of T cell receptor beta chains from one sample in a study of regulatory T cells in long-lasting Graves disease. TCRdb reanalysed the multiplex PCR reads using MiXCR and keeps one entry per CDR3 protein. The sample consists of 400,000 to 500,000 distinct CDR3 sequences, 15% of them appearing once. This sample also appeared in a second study, on T cells in Graves' hyperthyroidism and ophthalmopathy.

Sequencing was performed on peripheral blood mononuclear cells (PBMCs), taken at new diagnosis, from a patient treated with antithyroid drugs. The source is a woman in her thirties with Graves disease. Each CDR3 is given with its conserved first and last residue. Each record gives: CDR3 protein, CDR3 DNA, V gene, D gene, J gene, CDR3 length, clone size. D genes are given only for firm matches. Size is stated for part of the rows, as once, few or many counts, or as a class when the clone is expanded.

CASSPTLGGSYNEQFF	TGTGCCAGCAGTCCCACCCTAGGGGGCTCCTACAATGAGCAGTTCTTC	TRBV12-3/TRBV12-4	.	TRBJ2-1	16	many
CASSKARDRSNGYTF	TGTGCCAGCAGCAAAGCGCGGGACAGGTCGAATGGCTACACCTTC	TRBV21-1	.	TRBJ1-2	15	once
CAISESEGGEQYF	TGTGCCATCAGTGAGTCGGAGGGGGGCGAGCAGTACTTC	TRBV10-3	.	TRBJ2-7	13	few
CASRPLGRGHTLGVF	TGTGCCAGCCGACCCCTGGGGAGGGGGCACACCCTTGGGGTCTTC	TRBV2	.	TRBJ2-1	15	.
CASGRGDSPLHF	TGTGCCAGTGGACGCGGGGATTCACCCCTCCACTTT	TRBV6-1	.	TRBJ1-6	12	many
CASSLAQPDGEQYF	TGCGCCAGCAGCTTAGCACAGCCCGATGGCGAGCAGTACTTC	TRBV5-1	.	TRBJ2-7	14	.
CASSQDLISREGDYGYTF	TGTGCCAGCAGCCAAGATTTGATATCGCGGGAGGGGGATTATGGCTACACCTTC	TRBV3-1	.	TRBJ1-2	18	many
CASRVLGGAGEKLFF	TGTGCCAGCAGGGTCCTTGGGGGAGCGGGGGAAAAACTGTTTTTT	TRBV6-1	.	TRBJ1-4	15	.
CASSPQSSGANVLTF	TGTGCCAGCTCACCACAGAGCTCTGGGGCCAACGTCCTGACTTTC	TRBV18	.	TRBJ2-6	15	many
CASSFLGGRATNEKLFF	TGCGCCAGCAGCTTTTTAGGGGGTCGAGCAACTAATGAAAAACTGTTTTTT	TRBV5-1	.	TRBJ1-4	17	few
CASSTSVAAKNIQYF	TGTGCCAGCAGCACCTCTGTCGCGGCCAAAAACATTCAGTACTTC	TRBV11-2	.	TRBJ2-4	15	many
CATSDQGAPGANVLTF	TGTGCCACCAGTGATCAGGGGGCGCCCGGGGCCAACGTCCTGACTTTC	TRBV24-1	TRBD1	TRBJ2-6	16	.
CASSFFLGNTGELFF	TGTGCCAGCAGTTTCTTTTTGGGAAACACCGGGGAGCTGTTTTTT	TRBV27	.	TRBJ2-2	15	few
CASSGGPRRAVYEQYF	TGTGCCAGCAGCGGAGGTCCCCGGAGGGCCGTGTACGAGCAGTACTTC	TRBV6-1	.	TRBJ2-7	16	many
CASSYSQGGLAYEQYF	TGTGCCAGCAGTTACTCACAAGGCGGATTGGCCTACGAGCAGTACTTC	TRBV6-5	.	TRBJ2-7	16	many
CASSLTRDRGNGYTF	TGCGCCAGCAGCTTGACCCGGGACAGGGGAAATGGCTACACCTTC	TRBV5-1	TRBD1	TRBJ1-2	15	few
CARTTDTQYF	TGTGCCAGAACGACAGATACGCAGTATTTT	TRBV19	.	TRBJ2-3	10	few
CASNLAGLDNEQFF	TGCGCCAGCAACCTAGCGGGATTAGACAATGAGCAGTTCTTC	TRBV5-1	TRBD2	TRBJ2-1	14	many
CASNTGITSSYEQYF	TGTGCCAGCAACACCGGGATCACGAGCTCCTACGAGCAGTACTTC	TRBV28	.	TRBJ2-7	15	many
CASSPWPTGELFF	TGTGCCAGCAGCCCTTGGCCCACCGGGGAGCTGTTTTTT	TRBV14	.	TRBJ2-2	13	.
CASSFNRGNGYTF	TGTGCCAGCAGCTTCAACAGGGGAAATGGCTACACCTTC	TRBV9	TRBD1	TRBJ1-2	13	once
CASSFVSAGLSTGTQYF	TGTGCCAGCAGCTTCGTCTCGGCCGGGCTCAGCACAGGTACGCAGTATTTT	TRBV11-2	.	TRBJ2-3	17	.
CSARPMAGSSYEQYF	TGCAGTGCTAGACCGATGGCAGGAAGCTCCTACGAGCAGTACTTC	TRBV20-1	.	TRBJ2-7	15	many
CSAETPAGARSNQPQHF	TGCAGTGCCGAGACCCCCGCAGGGGCGAGAAGCAATCAGCCCCAGCATTTT	TRBV20-1	.	TRBJ1-5	17	many
CASSYPRLERDTQYF	TGTGCCAGCAGTTACCCCCGACTAGAGAGAGATACGCAGTATTTT	TRBV6-2/TRBV6-3	.	TRBJ2-3	15	many
CASSYGVSTNEKLFF	TGTGCCAGCAGTTACGGAGTCTCAACTAATGAAAAACTGTTTTTT	TRBV6-9	.	TRBJ1-4	15	few
CASSHKRTTSSYNEQFF	TGTGCCAGCAGCCATAAGCGTACTACCAGCTCCTACAATGAGCAGTTCTTC	TRBV3-1	.	TRBJ2-1	17	many
CASSRTIYEQYF	TGTGCCAGCAGCCGAACAATATACGAGCAGTACTTC	TRBV7-9	.	TRBJ2-7	12	many
CSALDRLAGQFF	TGCAGCGCTCTGGACAGGCTTGCGGGGCAGTTCTTC	TRBV29-1	TRBD1	TRBJ2-1	12	many
CATSLGGYGNQPQHF	TGTGCCACCAGTCTCGGGGGCTACGGCAATCAGCCCCAGCATTTT	TRBV24-1	.	TRBJ1-5	15	many
CASSSWASSGANVLTF	TGTGCCAGTAGTTCCTGGGCCAGCTCTGGGGCCAACGTCCTGACTTTC	TRBV19	.	TRBJ2-6	16	.
CAWSHTGQFKQFF	TGTGCCTGGAGCCACACGGGCCAGTTTAAGCAGTTCTTC	TRBV30	.	TRBJ2-1	13	many
CSVDRGGFYNEQFF	TGCAGCGTTGACAGGGGAGGGTTTTACAATGAGCAGTTCTTC	TRBV29-1	.	TRBJ2-1	14	.
CSVGSGDTEAFF	TGCAGCGTTGGCTCGGGCGACACTGAAGCTTTCTTT	TRBV29-1	.	TRBJ1-1	12	many
CASSLSLNQPQHF	TGTGCCAGCAGCTTAAGTCTGAATCAGCCCCAGCATTTT	TRBV28	.	TRBJ1-5	13	many
CASGLYSQETQYF	TGTGCCAGCGGGTTATATAGCCAAGAGACCCAGTACTTC	TRBV7-2	.	TRBJ2-5	13	many
CASSPRTSRTDTQYF	TGCGCCAGCAGCCCGAGGACTAGCCGGACAGATACGCAGTATTTT	TRBV4-1	TRBD2	TRBJ2-3	15	few
CSARGGDGRTGAHEQYF	TGCAGTGCTAGAGGCGGCGACGGACGGACCGGGGCCCACGAGCAGTACTTC	TRBV20-1	.	TRBJ2-7	17	.
CASSLSVGYYEQYF	TGTGCCAGCAGTTTATCGGTTGGATACTACGAGCAGTACTTC	TRBV27	.	TRBJ2-7	14	few
CASSLEVEGAPISYNEQFF	TGCGCCAGCAGCTTGGAGGTTGAGGGGGCCCCAATTTCATACAATGAGCAGTTCTTC	TRBV5-1	TRBD1	TRBJ2-1	19	.
CATSEPDRFPSVQYF	TGTGCCACCAGTGAACCTGACAGGTTCCCCAGCGTGCAGTACTTC	TRBV10-3	.	TRBJ2-7	15	.
CASSLFRIGTSGRGNEQFF	TGTGCCAGCAGTTTATTTAGGATCGGGACTAGCGGGAGAGGCAATGAGCAGTTCTTC	TRBV28	TRBD2	TRBJ2-1	19	many
CASSVGPTNYGYTF	TGTGCCAGCAGTGTGGGTCCGACTAACTATGGCTACACCTTC	TRBV6-1	.	TRBJ1-2	14	many
CASTPDSQETQYF	TGTGCCAGCACTCCAGACAGCCAAGAGACCCAGTACTTC	TRBV2	.	TRBJ2-5	13	many
CASSLVQGAHEQYF	TGCGCCAGCAGCTTGGTACAGGGGGCCCACGAGCAGTACTTC	TRBV5-1	TRBD1	TRBJ2-7	14	.
CASSSRTPSSGNTIYF	TGTGCCAGCAGCTCCAGGACTCCGAGCTCTGGAAACACCATATATTTT	TRBV7-9	.	TRBJ1-3	16	.
CASSDPTGSPSGANVLTF	TGTGCCAGCAGTGACCCGACAGGCTCTCCCTCTGGGGCCAACGTCCTGACTTTC	TRBV6-2/TRBV6-3	.	TRBJ2-6	18	many
CASSGVTSGETQYF	TGTGCCAGCAGTGGGGTTACATCTGGAGAGACCCAGTACTTC	TRBV27	.	TRBJ2-5	14	many
CAWRQGTSTYEQYF	TGTGCCTGGAGACAAGGGACTTCTACCTACGAGCAGTACTTC	TRBV30	.	TRBJ2-7	14	.
CASSLRLAGAESDTQYF	TGTGCCAGCAGTTTACGACTAGCGGGGGCTGAGTCAGATACGCAGTATTTT	TRBV12-3/TRBV12-4	TRBD2	TRBJ2-3	17	.
CASGRARGSNQPQHF	TGTGCCAGCGGAAGGGCAAGAGGGAGCAATCAGCCCCAGCATTTT	TRBV6-2/TRBV6-3	.	TRBJ1-5	15	.
CASKEGGNRGTYEQYF	TGTGCCAGCAAGGAAGGGGGGAACAGGGGGACCTACGAGCAGTACTTC	TRBV27	TRBD1	TRBJ2-7	16	many